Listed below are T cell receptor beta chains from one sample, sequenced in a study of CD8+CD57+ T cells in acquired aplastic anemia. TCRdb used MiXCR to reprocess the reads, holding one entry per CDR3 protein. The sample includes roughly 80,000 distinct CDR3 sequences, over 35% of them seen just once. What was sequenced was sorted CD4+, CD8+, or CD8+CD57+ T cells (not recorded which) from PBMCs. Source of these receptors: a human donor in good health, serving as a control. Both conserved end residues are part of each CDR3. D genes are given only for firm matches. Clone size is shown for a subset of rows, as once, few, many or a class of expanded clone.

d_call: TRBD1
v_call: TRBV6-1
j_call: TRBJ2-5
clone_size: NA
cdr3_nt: TGTGCCAGCAGAAGAGACAGGGAGAAGACCCAGTACTTC
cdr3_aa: CASRRDREKTQYF

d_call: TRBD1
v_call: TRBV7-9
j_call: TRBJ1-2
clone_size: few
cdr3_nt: TGTGCCAGCAGCTTAGTCGCCGGGCAGGGGGAGGGCTACACCTTC
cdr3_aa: CASSLVAGQGEGYTF

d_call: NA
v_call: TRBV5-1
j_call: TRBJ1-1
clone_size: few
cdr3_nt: TGCGCCAGCAGCTTGGGCCTACTTACTGAAGCTTTCTTT
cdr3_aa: CASSLGLLTEAFF

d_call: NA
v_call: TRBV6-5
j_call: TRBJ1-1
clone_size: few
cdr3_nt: TGTGCCAGCAGTTATTCCGACAGCACTGAAGCTTTCTTT
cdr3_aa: CASSYSDSTEAFF

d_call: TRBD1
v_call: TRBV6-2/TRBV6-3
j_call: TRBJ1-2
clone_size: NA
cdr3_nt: TGTGCCAGCACCGCAGGGGGCAAAGGCTACACCTTC
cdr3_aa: CASTAGGKGYTF

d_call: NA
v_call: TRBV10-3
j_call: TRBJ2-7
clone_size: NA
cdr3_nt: TGTGCCATCAGCGAACCGACTAAAACCGAGCAGTACTTC
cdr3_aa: CAISEPTKTEQYF

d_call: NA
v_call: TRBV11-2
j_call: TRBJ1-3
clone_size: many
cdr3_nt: TGTGCCAGCAGCTTAGGATACGGAGAGTCTGGCTCTGGAAACACCATATATTTT
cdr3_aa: CASSLGYGESGSGNTIYF

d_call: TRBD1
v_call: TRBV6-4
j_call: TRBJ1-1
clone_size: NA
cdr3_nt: TGTGCCAGCAGTGGAGACAGGGGACGTACTGAAGCTTTCTTT
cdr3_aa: CASSGDRGRTEAFF

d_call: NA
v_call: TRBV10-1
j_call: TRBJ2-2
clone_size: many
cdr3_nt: TGCGCCAGCAGTGAGATTAACACCGGGGAGCTGTTTTTT
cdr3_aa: CASSEINTGELFF

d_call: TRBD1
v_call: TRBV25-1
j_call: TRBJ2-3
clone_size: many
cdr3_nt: TGTGCCAGCAGTCCCCCCCGGGGACAGGGAACAGATACGCAGTATTTT
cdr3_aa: CASSPPRGQGTDTQYF

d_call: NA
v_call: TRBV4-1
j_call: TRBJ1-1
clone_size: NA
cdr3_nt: TGCGCCAGCAGCCAACCGGGAACGGGGGCCACTGAAGCTTTCTTT
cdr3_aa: CASSQPGTGATEAFF

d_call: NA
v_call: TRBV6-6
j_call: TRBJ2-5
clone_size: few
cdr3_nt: TGTGCCAGCAGTTACTCCCCAACAAGACCCCAAGAGACCCAGTACTTC
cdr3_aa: CASSYSPTRPQETQYF

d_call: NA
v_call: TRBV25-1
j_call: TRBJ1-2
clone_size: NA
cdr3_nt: TGTGCCAGCCACCCGGACGGACTAAGACTCTATGGCTACACCTTC
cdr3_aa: CASHPDGLRLYGYTF

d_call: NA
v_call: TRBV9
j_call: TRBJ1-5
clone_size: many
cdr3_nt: TGTGCCAGCAGCGTAGGACAGAATCAGCCCCAGCATTTT
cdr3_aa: CASSVGQNQPQHF

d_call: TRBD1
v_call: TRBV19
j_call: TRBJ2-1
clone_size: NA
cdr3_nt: TGTGCCAGTAGTACCGGACAGGGCAATGAGCAGTTCTTC
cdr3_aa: CASSTGQGNEQFF

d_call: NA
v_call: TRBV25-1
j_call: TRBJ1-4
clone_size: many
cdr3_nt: TGTGCCAGCCACAGGGCAACTAATGAAAAACTGTTTTTT
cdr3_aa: CASHRATNEKLFF

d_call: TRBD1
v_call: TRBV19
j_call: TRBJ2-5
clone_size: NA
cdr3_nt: TGTGCCAGTAGTTCCGGACAGGAAGAGACCCAGTACTTC
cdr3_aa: CASSSGQEETQYF

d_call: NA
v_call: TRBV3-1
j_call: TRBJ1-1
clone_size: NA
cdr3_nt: TGTGCCAGCAGCCTAGCGGAGAACACTGAAGCTTTCTTT
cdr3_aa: CASSLAENTEAFF

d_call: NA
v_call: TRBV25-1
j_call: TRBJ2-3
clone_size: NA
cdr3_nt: TGTGCCAGCAGTGGTCTATGGGACTCTCCACGTGGGGATACGCAGTATTTT
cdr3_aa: CASSGLWDSPRGDTQYF

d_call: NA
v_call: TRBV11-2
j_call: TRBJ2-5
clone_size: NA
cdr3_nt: TGTGCCAGCAGCTTAGATCCGGCCGCCCAAGAGACCCAGTACTTC
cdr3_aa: CASSLDPAAQETQYF

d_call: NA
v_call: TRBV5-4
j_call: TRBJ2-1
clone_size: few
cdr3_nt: TGTGCCAGCAGCGGAAACAGGGTTGATGAGCAGTTCTTC
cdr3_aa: CASSGNRVDEQFF

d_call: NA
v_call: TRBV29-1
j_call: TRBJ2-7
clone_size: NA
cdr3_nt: TGCAGCGTTGAGCGGGCGGCGGGGAACTTCTACGAGCAGTACTTC
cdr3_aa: CSVERAAGNFYEQYF

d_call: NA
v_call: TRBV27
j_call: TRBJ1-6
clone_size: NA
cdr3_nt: TGTGCCAGCAGTTCCGGACAGTCTAATAGTTCACCCCTCCACTTT
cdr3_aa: CASSSGQSNSSPLHF

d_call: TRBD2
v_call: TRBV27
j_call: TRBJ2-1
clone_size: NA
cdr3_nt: TGTGCCAGCAGTGTAGCGGGGAGACAGTTCTTC
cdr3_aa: CASSVAGRQFF

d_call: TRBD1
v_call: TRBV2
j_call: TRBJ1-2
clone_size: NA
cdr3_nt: TGTGCCAGCAGTGCAGGGGGTAGGTCTGGCTACACTTTC
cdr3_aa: CASSAGGRSGYTF

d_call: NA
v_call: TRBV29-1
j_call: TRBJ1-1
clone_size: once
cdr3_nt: TGCAGCGTTGGGGAGCCCGCTAACACTGAAGCTTTCTTT
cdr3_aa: CSVGEPANTEAFF

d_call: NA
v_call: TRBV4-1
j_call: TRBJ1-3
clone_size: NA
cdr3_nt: TGCGCCAGCAGCCAAGGGGAGTACTCTGGAAACACCGTATATTTT
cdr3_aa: CASSQGEYSGNTVYF

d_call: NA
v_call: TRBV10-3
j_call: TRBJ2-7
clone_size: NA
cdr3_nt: TGTGCCATCAGTGAGTCAGGTTTGGGTTGGGAGCAGTACTTC
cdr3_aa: CAISESGLGWEQYF

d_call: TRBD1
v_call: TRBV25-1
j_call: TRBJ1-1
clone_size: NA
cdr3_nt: TGTGCCAGCAGGAGGGCCAGGACAGGGGCCACTGAAGCTTTCTTT
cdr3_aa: CASRRARTGATEAFF

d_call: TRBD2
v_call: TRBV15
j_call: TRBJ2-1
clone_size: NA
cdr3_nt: TGTGCCACCAGCAGAGATCGCGGGACTAGCGGATACAATGAGCAGTTCTTC
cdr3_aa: CATSRDRGTSGYNEQFF

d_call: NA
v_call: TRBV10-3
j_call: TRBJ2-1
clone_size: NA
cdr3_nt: TGTGCCATCACTGTTGGGGGGCGAGGATACAATGAGCAGTTCTTC
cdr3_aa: CAITVGGRGYNEQFF

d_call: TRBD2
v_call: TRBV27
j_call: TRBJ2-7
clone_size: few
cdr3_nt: TGTGCCAGCAGTTTAAGGACTAGCGGGAGTAGCTACGAGCAGTACTTC
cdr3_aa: CASSLRTSGSSYEQYF

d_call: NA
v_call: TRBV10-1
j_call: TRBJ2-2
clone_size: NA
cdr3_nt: TGCGCCAGCAGTGGCGCAAACACCGGGGAGCTGCTTTTT
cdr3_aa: CASSGANTGELLF

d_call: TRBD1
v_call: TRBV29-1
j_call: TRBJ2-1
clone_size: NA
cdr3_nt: TGCAGCGCTTGGGACAGACTAAATGAGCAGTTCTTC
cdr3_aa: CSAWDRLNEQFF

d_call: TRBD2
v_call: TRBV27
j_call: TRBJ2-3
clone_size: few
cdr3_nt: TGTGCCAGCAGTTTGTACATAGGGACTAGCGGCATAGATACGCAGTATTTT
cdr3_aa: CASSLYIGTSGIDTQYF

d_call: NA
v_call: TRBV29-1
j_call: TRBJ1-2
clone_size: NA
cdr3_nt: TGCAGCGTTCCATGCTCGTGCCGGGGCACCTTC
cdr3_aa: CSVPCSCRGTF

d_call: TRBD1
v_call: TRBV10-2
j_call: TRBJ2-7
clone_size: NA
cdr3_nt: TGCGCCAGCAACGCCGGGACAGGGAGTGGCTACGAGCAGTACTTC
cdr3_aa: CASNAGTGSGYEQYF

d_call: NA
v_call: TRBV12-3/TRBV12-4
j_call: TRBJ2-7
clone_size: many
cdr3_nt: TGTGCCAGCACCAAACAGGTTCCCTCCTACGAGCAGTACTTC
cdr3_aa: CASTKQVPSYEQYF

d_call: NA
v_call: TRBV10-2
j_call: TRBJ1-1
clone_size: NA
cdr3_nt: TGCGCCAGCAGTGACTCCCTGGAAGGGAACACTGAAGCTTTCTTT
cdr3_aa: CASSDSLEGNTEAFF

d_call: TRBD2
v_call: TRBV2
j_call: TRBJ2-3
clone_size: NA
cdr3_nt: TGTGCCAGCAGTGAAGAGCTAGCGGGAGCGGGTGATACGCAGTATTTT
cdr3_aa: CASSEELAGAGDTQYF

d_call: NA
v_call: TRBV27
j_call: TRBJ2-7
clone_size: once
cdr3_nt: TGTGCCAGCAGGGGACTTAGCAACTACGAGCAGTACTTC
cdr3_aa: CASRGLSNYEQYF

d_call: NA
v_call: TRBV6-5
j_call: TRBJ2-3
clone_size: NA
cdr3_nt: TGTGTCAGCAGTTACTCTCGGGGTAACACAGATACGCAGTATTTT
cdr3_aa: CVSSYSRGNTDTQYF